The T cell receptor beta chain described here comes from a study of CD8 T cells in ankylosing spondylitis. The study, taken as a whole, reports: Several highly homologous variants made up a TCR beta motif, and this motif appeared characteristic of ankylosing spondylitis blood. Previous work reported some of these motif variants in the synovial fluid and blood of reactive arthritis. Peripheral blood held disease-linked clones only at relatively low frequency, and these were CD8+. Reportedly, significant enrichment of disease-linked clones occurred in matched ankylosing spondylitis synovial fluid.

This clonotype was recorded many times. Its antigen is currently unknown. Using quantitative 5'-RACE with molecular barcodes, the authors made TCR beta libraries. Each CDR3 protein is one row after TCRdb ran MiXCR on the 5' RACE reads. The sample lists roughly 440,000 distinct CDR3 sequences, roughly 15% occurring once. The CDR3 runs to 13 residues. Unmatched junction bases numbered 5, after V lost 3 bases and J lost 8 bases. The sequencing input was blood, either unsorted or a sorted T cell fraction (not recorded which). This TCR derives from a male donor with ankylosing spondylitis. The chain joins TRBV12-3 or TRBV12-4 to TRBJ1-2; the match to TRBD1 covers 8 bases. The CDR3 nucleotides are TGTGCCAGCAGTTTCGGCAGGGGGCTCGGCTACACCTTC. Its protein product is CASSFGRGLGYTF.